This T cell receptor (beta chain) was documented in a study of vaccination effects on CD4 cells after COVID-19. As for the study in general: Following the second dose by a median of 72 days, the post-vaccine samples were obtained.

Germline CDR1 and CDR2: KGHSH and LQKENI. The V end was cut by 3 bases, the J end by 4 bases, with 22 bases between. The CDR3 spans 18 residues. Generated by immunoSEQ multiplex PCR, the TCRdb table keeps only in-frame clones and is missing some. The table lists around 32,000 clones, more than 55% of them singletons. Before sequencing took place, the ViraFEST assay used viral peptide pools to expand antigen-specific CD4+ T cells. When less than 12 days of culture had elapsed, CD4+ T cells were isolated. As their vaccination, participants received two doses of either BNT162b2 or mRNA-1273. Nobody among the vaccine recipients had prior SARS-CoV-2 infection (nucleocapsid antibodies were negative). PBMC cultures contained approximately 1.8 million cells per well, around 9.7 IU/ml IL-2 and roughly 9.5 ug/ml peptides. Concerning this clone: The antigen remains undetermined.

The starting material was CD4+ T cells from PBMCs cultured with SARS-CoV-2 spike peptides, obtained after COVID-19 vaccination. The chain joins TRBV18 to TRBJ2-1; TRBD2 might be the D (6 bases). This clonotype originated in a human donor who received a COVID-19 vaccine. CDR3 region: CASSPPNYAGRDYNEQFF. CDR3 DNA: TGTGCCAGCTCACCTCCCAATTACGCGGGACGGGATTACAATGAGCAGTTCTTC.